The T cell receptor (beta chain) under discussion was sequenced for a study of shared clonotypes between healthy human individuals. Findings and caveats of the study: Non-shared clonotypes displayed generation probabilities falling below those of clonotypes present in all four donors. Naive subsets typically showed greater estimated richness than memory subsets.

As processed by the authors: Filtering differed because ImmunoSEQ produced junction-only sequences that carried no quality scores. Sequencing was performed with immunoSEQ multiplex PCR; in TCRdb, only in-frame clones are kept and a portion is missing. D and trimming were read from the DNA, whereas the V and J calls and clone size are those reported in that table. The sample holds fewer than 3 million clones, 85% to 95% seen once. CD4+ cell separation produced CD45RA+ naive and CD45RA-negative memory subsets. V dropped 6 bases and J dropped 7 bases, with 22 bases sitting between them. This CDR3 is 15 amino acids long. Germline values: CDR1 MDHEN, CDR2 SYDVKM. As to this clone: Antigen specificity is unknown.

This sequence joins TRBV28 and TRBJ2-7; D is possibly TRBD2 (6 bases). The sequence was obtained from a young man in good health. Some clones in this sample may be carry-over from other donors' samples. The sample consisted of naive CD4+ T cells from PBMCs. Subset here: CD45RA+ positively selected. DNA of the CDR3: TGTGCCAGCAGCCCCGGGGGTCACGGACGGTGGGAGCAGTACTTC. It encodes CASSPGGHGRWEQYF.